Listed here are 2 T cell receptor beta chains from one sample, sequenced in a study of shared clonotypes between healthy human individuals. The protocol was immunoSEQ multiplex PCR, while the TCRdb copy is restricted to in-frame clones and leaves out a portion. The sample lists about 490,000 clones; 79% were seen once. Sequences were obtained from PBMCs. These receptors came from a woman between 35 and 50 years old in good health. Some clones in this sample may be carry-over from other donors' samples.

V usage is TRBV5-4 and J usage is TRBJ2-3; D may be TRBD2 (6 bases). The CDR3 sequence is 15 residues long. V lost 0 bases and J lost 6, with 14 bases in between. The germline V gene encodes CDR1 SGHNT and CDR2 YYREEE (reference sequence). The CDR3 coding sequence is TGTGCCAGCAGCTTGGCGTGGGGGGATATGGATACGCAGTATTTT. Translating gives CASSLAWGDMDTQYF.

The CDR3, as DNA: TGTGCCAGCAGTCTCACAGGGGGCGAGCAGTACTTC. Translated: CASSLTGGEQYF. The genes are TRBV27 and TRBJ2-7; TRBD1 matches 8 bases. V gave up 5 bases and J gave up 6 bases; unmatched junction bases: 3. This CDR3 spans 12 amino acids. Germline assignment: CDR1 MNHEY and CDR2 SMNVEV (reference sequence).